This is a list of T cell receptor beta chains from one sample in a study of T cells in Graves' hyperthyroidism and ophthalmopathy. TCRdb redid the calling of the multiplex PCR reads with MiXCR, one entry per CDR3 protein. The sample consists of approximately 420,000 distinct CDR3 sequences, approximately 13% of them appearing once. Sequenced input: blood. These receptors all stem from a woman aged 18-35 years with Graves' hyperthyroidism. CDR3s include the opening cysteine and the closing phenylalanine or tryptophan. Each record gives: V gene, J gene, CDR3 protein.

TRBV12-3/TRBV12-4	TRBJ2-2	CASSLSGGGTGELFF
TRBV9	TRBJ2-3	CASQPRGYSTDTQYF
TRBV2	TRBJ1-5	CASKRQNNQPQHF
TRBV19	TRBJ2-7	CASSKRQWGTYEQYF
TRBV20-1	TRBJ1-1	CSASAGGLVTEAFF
TRBV4-2	TRBJ2-7	CASSQVFGTSGFYEQYF
TRBV4-3	TRBJ2-3	CASSQESFAGGVGTDTQYF
TRBV10-2	TRBJ1-1	CASSDPSDSQNVNTEAFF
TRBV19	TRBJ1-5	CASSMSSDSTNQPQHF
TRBV4-1	TRBJ2-5	CASSQDGTGVGETQYF
TRBV28	TRBJ1-1	CASSGTGVSAEAFF
TRBV20-1	TRBJ2-4	CSASDRPKNIQYF
TRBV9	TRBJ2-3	CASSSPRRLAGGVTDTQYF
TRBV5-1	TRBJ2-2	CASSSRERDVSRGLFF
TRBV5-1	TRBJ2-3	CASSPILTDTQYF
TRBV5-1	TRBJ2-3	CASSLGSSGDTQYF
TRBV19	TRBJ2-7	CASSLSAHSYEQYF
TRBV3-1	TRBJ1-2	CASSLNQGSGYTF
TRBV5-8	TRBJ1-2	CASSWRQGDGYTF
TRBV19	TRBJ2-1	CASSMRGTPDNEQFF
TRBV5-1	TRBJ2-7	CASSSPSRPYEQCF
TRBV12-3/TRBV12-4	TRBJ1-3	CASSLEYRTLSGNTIYF
TRBV18	TRBJ2-3	CASSPRASGRTDTQYF
TRBV2	TRBJ2-3	CASSGTSGRSTDTQYF
TRBV3-1	TRBJ2-7	CASSQDHASNEQYF
TRBV28	TRBJ2-7	CASSSPPSSGAYEQYF
TRBV10-3	TRBJ2-1	CAISETGGGSRNYNEQFF
TRBV3-1	TRBJ2-5	CASSQDRSLAGVETQYF
TRBV6-2/TRBV6-3	TRBJ2-3	CAGRQGGGTDTQYF
TRBV18	TRBJ2-1	CASSPPGVPDNEQFF
TRBV7-9	TRBJ2-1	CASARGAESNEQFF
TRBV4-1	TRBJ2-1	CASSQHLAGDLRNEQFF
TRBV27	TRBJ2-3	CASSLRQGSDTQYF
TRBV6-1	TRBJ2-1	CASTTGSSYNEQFF
TRBV6-2/TRBV6-3	TRBJ1-6	CATGGSRRNSPLHF
TRBV27	TRBJ1-2	CASSSLEAERYGYTF
TRBV4-3	TRBJ1-2	CASSQERGGGAEYGYTF
TRBV5-6	TRBJ2-7	CASSGGGSSGIYEQYF
TRBV12-3/TRBV12-4	TRBJ2-1	CASRRGASSYNEQFF
TRBV19	TRBJ2-1	CASGARDEPYNEQFF
TRBV7-8	TRBJ2-5	CASSRGRTQYF
TRBV24-1	TRBJ1-5	CATASRGGQPQHF
TRBV7-8	TRBJ1-1	CASSGHPGQGREAFF
TRBV6-5	TRBJ2-1	CASSYPPPWGSGGYNEQFF
TRBV24-1	NA	CATSDSPGTQFF